The 13 T cell receptor beta chains below all came from one sample that was sequenced in a study of blood T cells in healthy people across ages. A J-beta primer mix and a sample-barcoded 5' primer were used in a second PCR of roughly 7 to 12 cycles. TCRdb processed the 5' RACE reads anew with MiXCR; each CDR3 protein has one entry. Of about 830,000 distinct CDR3 sequences in the sample, roughly 60% are singletons; the top ten hold approximately 20%. The material sequenced was blood. The receptors originated from a man aged 30 to 39 in good health.

A single count supports this clonotype. CDR3 sequence (DNA): TGTGCCATCAGTCCAAGGACTAGTCTCGCTGACGAGCAGTACTTC. It codes for CAISPRTSLADEQYF. The genes are TRBV10-3 and TRBJ2-4; 7 bases align to TRBD2. The J call could be wrong; TRBJ2-7 is a better fit for the DNA end. Germline assignment: CDR1 ENHRY and CDR2 SYGVKD. The CDR3 has 15 residues.

This clonotype was observed once. V usage is TRBV7-9 and J usage is TRBJ2-4; D is possibly TRBD2 (5 bases). Matching the DNA end better, TRBJ2-7 makes the J call doubtful. CDR1 SEHNR and CDR2 FQNEAQ come from the germline V gene (reference sequence). The CDR3 contains 16 residues. CDR3 nucleotides: TGTGCCAGCAGCTTAGTTGAGGGCGGAGGTTCGTACGAGCAGTACTTC. Translation gives CASSLVEGGGSYEQYF.

This clonotype has a single count. The rearrangement joins TRBV7-9 to TRBJ1-1, with D unresolved. V was pared by 7 bases and J by 6 bases, with 9 bases between. CDR1 SEHNR and CDR2 FQNEAQ come from the germline V gene (reference sequence). The CDR3 spans 11 residues. The CDR3 sequence: CASTLRPEAFF. CDR3 sequence (DNA): TGTGCCAGCACCCTTCGCCCTGAAGCTTTCTTT. Full variable domain (outside the CDR3, taken from reference TRBV7-9 and TRBJ1-1): DTGVSQNPRHKITKRGQNVTFRCDPISEHNRLYWYRQTLGQGPEFLTYFQNEAQLEKSRLLSDRFSAERPKGSFSTLEIQRTEQGDSAMYLCASTLRPEAFFGQGTRLTVV.

The V and J genes are TRBV6-1 and TRBJ2-3; 11 nucleotides agree with TRBD2. J lost 0 bases, V lost 8 bases, and 4 bases had no gene match. There are 15 residues in the CDR3. The germline CDR1 and CDR2 sequences are MNHNS and SASEGT. CDR3 loop: CASFSGRASTDTQYF. In nucleotides, the CDR3 is TGTGCCAGCTTTAGCGGGAGGGCTAGCACAGATACGCAGTATTTT.

This clonotype occurred once. This chain links TRBV11-2 with TRBJ1-6, with 7 bases that match TRBD1. Losses at the gene ends were 2 bases for V and 8 bases for J; bases not matched to a gene: 9. Germline CDR1 and CDR2: SGHAT and FQNNGV. This CDR3 has 16 residues. The CDR3 reads CASSLSIDRADSPLHF. The CDR3 DNA is TGTGCCAGCAGCTTAAGCATAGACAGGGCTGATTCACCCCTCCACTTT.

This clonotype was counted between two and nine times. This chain links TRBV7-9 with TRBJ2-5; D not certain. The V end lost 1 base, the J end lost 7 bases, and 13 bases lay between the germline ends. CDR1 SEHNR and CDR2 FQNEAQ come from the germline V gene (reference sequence). The CDR3 sequence is 14 residues long. Here the CDR3 DNA reads TGTGCCAGCAGCTTAGGAGGTACCTCGGGGACCCAGTACTTC. This gives the protein CASSLGGTSGTQYF.

This CDR3 is CSVVLWMEGYTF. Written as DNA, the CDR3 is TGCAGCGTTGTACTGTGGATGGAGGGCTACACCTTC. The chain joins TRBV29-1 to TRBJ1-2; no clear D gene. V was clipped by 4 bases and J by 8 bases, with 14 bases between them. CDR1 SQVTM and CDR2 ANQGSEA come from the germline V gene. This CDR3 has 12 residues. Full variable domain (rest looked up from reference TRBV29-1 and TRBJ1-2): SAVISQKPSRDICQRGTSLTIQCQVDSQVTMMFWYRQQPGQSLTLIATANQGSEATYESGFVIDKFPISRPNLTFSTLTVSNMSPEDSSIYLCSVVLWMEGYTFGSGTRLTVV.

For the CDR3, the DNA is TGCAGTGCTAGAGATCTCGGGACTAGCGGGTTTAGCACAGATACGCAGTATTTT. It translates to CSARDLGTSGFSTDTQYF. The rearrangement links TRBV20-1 to TRBJ2-3; TRBD2 matches 12 bases. CDR1 and CDR2 from the germline V gene are DFQATT and SNEGSKA (reference sequence). This CDR3 is 18 amino acids long. With 0 bases clipped from V and 0 bases from J, the junction kept 7 bases outside the gene matches.

This clonotype was seen once. This chain joins TRBV18 and TRBJ2-5; D tentatively reads TRBD1 or TRBD2 (5 bases each). The J call may be faulty, since TRBJ2-7 better matches the DNA end. Germline CDR1 KGHSH, CDR2 LQKENI. The CDR3 spans 14 residues. For the CDR3, the DNA is TGTGCCAGCTCACCAGGGGCAGCGGTCGGCGAGCAGTACTTC. It yields the protein CASSPGAAVGEQYF.

The count of this clonotype is one. The rearrangement links TRBV6-2 or TRBV6-3 to TRBJ2-5; 11 bases align to TRBD2. The CDR3 consists of 16 residues. The V and J ends lost 6 bases and 2 bases, in that order; junction bases with no gene match: 8. Per germline, CDR1 MNHEY and CDR2 SVGEGT. The chain's CDR3 is CASRRGTSGEQETQYF. DNA of the CDR3: TGTGCCAGCAGACGCGGGACTAGCGGAGAACAAGAGACCCAGTACTTC.

V is TRBV30 and J is TRBJ1-4; D perhaps matches TRBD1 (6 bases). Germline assignment: CDR1 GTSNPN and CDR2 SVGIG (reference sequence). The CDR3 runs to 13 residues. V was shortened by 0 bases and J by 11 bases, with 13 bases between the two germline ends. CDR3 DNA: TGTGCCTGGAGTGTACAGGGCACGCAGAAACTGTTTTTT. This gives the protein CAWSVQGTQKLFF. Supplemented by reference TRBV30 and TRBJ1-4, the full variable domain reads SQTIHQWPATLVQPVGSPLSLECTVEGTSNPNLYWYRQAAGRGLQLLFYSVGIGQISSEVPQNLSASRPQDRQFILSSKKLLLSDSGFYLCAWSVQGTQKLFFGSGTQLSVL.

The chain employs TRBV20-1 and TRBJ2-5; D is perhaps TRBD1 or TRBD2 (5 bases each). The CDR3 spans 14 residues. The germline CDR1 and CDR2 sequences are DFQATT and SNEGSKA (reference sequence). V lost 0 bases and J 5 bases, leaving 13 bases between the germline ends. The CDR3 loop reads CSARDIGGAETQYF. The CDR3 coding sequence is TGCAGTGCTAGAGATATTGGGGGAGCGGAGACCCAGTACTTC.

This clonotype occurred a few times. In DNA, the CDR3 is TGCAGTGCTCGACCTAGCGGGGGGGCTTCCTACAATGAGCAGTTCTTC. It encodes CSARPSGGASYNEQFF. The chain has TRBV20-1 and TRBJ2-1; 12 bases fit TRBD2. V shed 5 bases, J shed 1 base, and the junction held 6 bases outside the gene matches. The germline gives CDR1 DFQATT, CDR2 SNEGSKA (reference sequence). The CDR3 has 16 residues.